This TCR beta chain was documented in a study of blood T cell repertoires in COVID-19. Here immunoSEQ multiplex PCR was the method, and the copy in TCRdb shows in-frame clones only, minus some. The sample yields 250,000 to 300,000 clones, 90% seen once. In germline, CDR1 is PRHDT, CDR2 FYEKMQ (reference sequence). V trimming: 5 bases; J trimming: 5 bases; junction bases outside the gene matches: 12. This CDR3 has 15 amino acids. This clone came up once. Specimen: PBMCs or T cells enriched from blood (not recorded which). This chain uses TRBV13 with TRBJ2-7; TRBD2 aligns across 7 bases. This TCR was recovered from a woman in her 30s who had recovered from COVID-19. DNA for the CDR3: TGTGCCAGCAGCGTTATTAATACTAGCGCGAACGAGCAGTACTTC. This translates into CASSVINTSANEQYF.